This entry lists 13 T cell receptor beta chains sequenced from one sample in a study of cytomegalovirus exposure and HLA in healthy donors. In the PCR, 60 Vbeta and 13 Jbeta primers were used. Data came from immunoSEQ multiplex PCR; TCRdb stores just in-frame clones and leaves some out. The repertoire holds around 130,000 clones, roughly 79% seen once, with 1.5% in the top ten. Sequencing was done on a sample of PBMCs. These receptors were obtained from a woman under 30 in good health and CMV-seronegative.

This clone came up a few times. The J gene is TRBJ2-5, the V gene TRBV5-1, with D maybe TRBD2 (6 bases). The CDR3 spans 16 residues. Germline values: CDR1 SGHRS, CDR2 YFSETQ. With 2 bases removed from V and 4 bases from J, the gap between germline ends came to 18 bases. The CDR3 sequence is CASSFRDFSYGETQYF. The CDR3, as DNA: TGCGCCAGCAGCTTCCGGGACTTTAGCTATGGAGAGACCCAGTACTTC.

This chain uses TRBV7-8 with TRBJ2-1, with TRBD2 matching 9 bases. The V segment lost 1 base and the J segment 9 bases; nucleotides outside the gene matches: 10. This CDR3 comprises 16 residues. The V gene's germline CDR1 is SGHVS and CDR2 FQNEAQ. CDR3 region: CASSLGPAGGASEQFF. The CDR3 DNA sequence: TGTGCCAGCAGCTTAGGTCCTGCGGGGGGGGCCAGTGAGCAGTTCTTC.

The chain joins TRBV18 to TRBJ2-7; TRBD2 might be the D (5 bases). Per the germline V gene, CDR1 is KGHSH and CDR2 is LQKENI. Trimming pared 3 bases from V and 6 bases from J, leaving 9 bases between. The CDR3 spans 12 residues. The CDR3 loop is CASSPRGLEQYF. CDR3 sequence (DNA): TGTGCCAGCTCACCCAGAGGACTCGAGCAGTACTTC. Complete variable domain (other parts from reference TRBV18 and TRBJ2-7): NAGVMQNPRHLVRRRGQEARLRCSPMKGHSHVYWYRQLPEEGLKFMVYLQKENIIDESGMPKERFSAEFPKEGPSILRIQQVVRGDSAAYFCASSPRGLEQYFGPGTRLTVT.

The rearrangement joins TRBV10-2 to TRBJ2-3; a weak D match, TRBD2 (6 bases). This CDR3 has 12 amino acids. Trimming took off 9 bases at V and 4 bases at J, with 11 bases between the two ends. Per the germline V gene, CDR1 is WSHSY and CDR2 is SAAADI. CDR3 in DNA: TGCGCCAGTACGGGACTTGCAGATACGCAGTATTTT. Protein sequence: CASTGLADTQYF.

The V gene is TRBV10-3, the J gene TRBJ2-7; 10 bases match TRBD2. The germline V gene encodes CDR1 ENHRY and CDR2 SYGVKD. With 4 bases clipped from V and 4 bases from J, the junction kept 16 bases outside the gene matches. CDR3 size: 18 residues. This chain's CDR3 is CAISGDSRPGLARYEQYF. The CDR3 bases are TGTGCCATCAGTGGGGACAGCAGACCGGGACTAGCGAGATACGAGCAGTACTTC.

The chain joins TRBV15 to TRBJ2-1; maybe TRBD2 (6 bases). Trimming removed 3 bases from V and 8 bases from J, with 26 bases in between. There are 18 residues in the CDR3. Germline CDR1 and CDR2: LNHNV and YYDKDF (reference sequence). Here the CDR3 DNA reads TGTGCCACCAGCAGGTCCCCTCCGCGACTCTGGGGGGACGATGAGCAGTTCTTC. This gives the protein CATSRSPPRLWGDDEQFF.

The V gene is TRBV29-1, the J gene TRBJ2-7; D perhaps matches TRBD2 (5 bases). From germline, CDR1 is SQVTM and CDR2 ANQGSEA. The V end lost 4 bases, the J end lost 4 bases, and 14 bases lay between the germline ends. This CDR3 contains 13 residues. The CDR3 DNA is TGCAGCGTTGGGGAACGGGGTAAATACGAGCAGTACTTC. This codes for CSVGERGKYEQYF.

This chain's CDR3 is CASSARQGVRYGYTF. CDR3 sequence (DNA): TGTGCCAGTAGTGCCCGACAGGGGGTGAGGTATGGCTACACCTTC. The chain employs TRBV19 and TRBJ1-2, with 9 bases matching TRBD1. J lost 5 bases, V lost 5 bases, and 9 bases had no gene match. The CDR3 sequence is 15 residues long. The germline V gene encodes CDR1 LNHDA and CDR2 SQIVND (reference sequence).

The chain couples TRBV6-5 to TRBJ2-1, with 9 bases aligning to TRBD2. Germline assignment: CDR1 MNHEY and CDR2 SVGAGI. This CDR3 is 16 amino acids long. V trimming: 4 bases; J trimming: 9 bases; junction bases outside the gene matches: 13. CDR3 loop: CASSSLAGATLGEQFF. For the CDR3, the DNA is TGTGCCAGCAGTTCGTTAGCGGGAGCGACCCTCGGTGAGCAGTTCTTC.

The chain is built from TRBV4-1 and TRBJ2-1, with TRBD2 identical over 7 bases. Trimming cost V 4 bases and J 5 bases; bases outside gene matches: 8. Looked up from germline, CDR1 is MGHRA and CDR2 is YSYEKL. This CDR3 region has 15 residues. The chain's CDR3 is CASSPAGTKNNEQFF. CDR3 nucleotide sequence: TGCGCCAGCAGCCCGGCCGGGACTAAGAACAATGAGCAGTTCTTC.

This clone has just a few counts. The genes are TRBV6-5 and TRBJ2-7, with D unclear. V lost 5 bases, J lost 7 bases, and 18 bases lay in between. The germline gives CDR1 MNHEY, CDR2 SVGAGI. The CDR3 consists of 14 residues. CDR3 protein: CASSQDSVGREQYF. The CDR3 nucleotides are TGTGCCAGCAGTCAGGATTCCGTAGGAAGAGAGCAGTACTTC.

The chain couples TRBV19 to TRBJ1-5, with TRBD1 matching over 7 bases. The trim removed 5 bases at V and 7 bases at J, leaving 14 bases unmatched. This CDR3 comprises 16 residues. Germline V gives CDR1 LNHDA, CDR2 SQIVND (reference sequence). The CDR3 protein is CASSRYDRVRGQPQHF. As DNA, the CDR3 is TGTGCCAGTAGTCGATACGACAGGGTGAGGGGGCAGCCCCAGCATTTT.

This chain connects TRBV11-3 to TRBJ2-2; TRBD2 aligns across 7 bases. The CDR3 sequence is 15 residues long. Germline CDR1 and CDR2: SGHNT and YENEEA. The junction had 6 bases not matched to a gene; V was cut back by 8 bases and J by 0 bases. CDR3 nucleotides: TGTGCCAGCCATCCGGGGGGACCGAACACCGGGGAGCTGTTTTTT. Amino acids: CASHPGGPNTGELFF.